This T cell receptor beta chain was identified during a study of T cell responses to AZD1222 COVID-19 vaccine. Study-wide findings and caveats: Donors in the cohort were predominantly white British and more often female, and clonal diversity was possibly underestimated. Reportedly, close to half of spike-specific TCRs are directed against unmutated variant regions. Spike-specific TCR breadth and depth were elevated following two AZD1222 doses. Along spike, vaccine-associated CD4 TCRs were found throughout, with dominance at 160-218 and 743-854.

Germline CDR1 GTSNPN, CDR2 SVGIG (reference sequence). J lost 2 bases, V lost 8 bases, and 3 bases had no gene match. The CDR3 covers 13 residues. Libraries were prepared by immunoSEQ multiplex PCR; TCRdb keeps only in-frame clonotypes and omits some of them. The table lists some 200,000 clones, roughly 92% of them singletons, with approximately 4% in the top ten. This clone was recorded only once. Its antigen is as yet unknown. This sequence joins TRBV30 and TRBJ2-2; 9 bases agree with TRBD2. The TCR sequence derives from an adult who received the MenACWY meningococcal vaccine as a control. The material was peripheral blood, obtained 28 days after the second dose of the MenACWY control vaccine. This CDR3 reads CAGGLANTGELFF. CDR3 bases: TGTGCCGGGGGACTAGCAAACACCGGGGAGCTGTTTTTT.